A single sample gave rise to the 24 T cell receptor beta chains below, sequenced in a study of identical twins (dated by TCRdb to 2016 to 2017). The receptor library was made with 5' RACE. Sequenced using an Illumina HiSeq 2000. TCRdb trimmed the raw reads at Q25, called clones with MiXCR and kept productive beta chains. Identical CDR3 protein sequences are pooled into one entry, listed with their most common genes and DNA. This sample comprises 750,000 to 950,000 distinct CDR3 sequences, more than 9% of them detected only once. Together, the top ten hold 1.5% to 2% of the sample. The sample was also linked to a second study, of yellow fever vaccine responses in identical twins.

The specimen sequenced was PBMCs. The origin of the receptors is a woman aged 18-29 years in good health.

This clonotype was seen repeatedly, ten times or more. This chain uses TRBV28 with TRBJ2-7; D not certain. V gave up 5 bases and J gave up 7 bases, with 12 bases separating them. This CDR3 is built from 12 residues. Germline V gene sequence: CDR1 MDHEN, CDR2 SYDVKM. Written as DNA, the CDR3 is TGTGCCAGCAGTCCCGGGTGGGGTGAGCAGTACTTC. Residues: CASSPGWGEQYF. Together with reference TRBV28 and TRBJ2-7, the CDR3 gives the full variable domain: DVKVTQSSRYLVKRTGEKVFLECVQDMDHENMFWYRQDPGLGLRLIYFSYDVKMKEKGDIPEGYSVSREKKERFSLILESASTNQTSMYLCASSPGWGEQYFGPGTRLTVT.

This clonotype was seen ten or more times. The rearrangement uses TRBV20-1 and TRBJ1-1; the D gene is possibly TRBD1 (6 bases). V lost 1 base, J lost 2 bases, and 11 bases lay in between. CDR3 size: 14 residues. Per the germline V gene, CDR1 is DFQATT and CDR2 is SNEGSKA (reference sequence). CDR3 nucleotide sequence: TGCAGTGCTAGAGTAGAGGACAGCAACACTGAAGCTTTCTTT. It specifies CSARVEDSNTEAFF.

J is TRBJ2-7 and V is TRBV25-1; no firm D call. V was clipped by 2 bases and J by 3 bases, with 11 bases between them. Germline-derived CDR1 and CDR2 are MGHDK and SYGVNS. The CDR3 covers 14 residues. The CDR3 bases are TGTGCCAGCAGTGAACCAGAGGCAGGCTACGAGCAGTACTTC. This gives the protein CASSEPEAGYEQYF.

This clonotype has just a few counts. V is TRBV29-1 and J is TRBJ2-5, with D uncertain. In germline, CDR1 is SQVTM, CDR2 ANQGSEA. Trimming removed 7 bases from V and 2 bases from J, with 14 bases in between. There are 13 residues in the CDR3. The CDR3 DNA is TGCAGCGCCCTCCCGGCCGGACAAGAGACCCAGTACTTC. It encodes CSALPAGQETQYF.

V and J are TRBV18 and TRBJ2-2; the D is unclear. Germline lookup yields CDR1 KGHSH and CDR2 LQKENI. The ends were cut back, 1 base at V and 6 bases at J, with 12 bases in the middle. The CDR3 covers 15 residues. CDR3 loop: CASSPLGWGSGELFF. The CDR3 DNA reads as TGTGCCAGCTCACCACTCGGCTGGGGATCCGGGGAGCTGTTTTTT.

The J gene is TRBJ2-4, the V gene TRBV3-1; the D is unclear. V was shortened by 3 bases and J by 5 bases, with 8 bases between the two germline ends. The CDR3 contains 13 residues. CDR1 LGHDT and CDR2 YNNKEL come from the germline V gene (reference sequence). The DNA of the CDR3 is TGTGCCAGCAGCCATAACATACAAAACATTCAGTACTTC. It specifies CASSHNIQNIQYF.

This rearrangement joins TRBV12-3 or TRBV12-4 to TRBJ1-1; D not certain. The germline V and J ends were trimmed by 0 bases and 0 bases, with 8 bases remaining between them. The CDR3 is made up of 15 amino acids. The CDR3 reads CASSLAPGMNTEAFF. The CDR3 coding sequence is TGTGCCAGCAGTTTAGCGCCGGGGATGAACACTGAAGCTTTCTTT.

This clonotype was recorded at least ten times. The chain combines TRBV5-1 with TRBJ2-7; D not resolved. This CDR3 region has 14 residues. From germline, CDR1 is SGHRS and CDR2 YFSETQ. Between the trimmed V and J ends, which lost 5 bases and 0 bases, there was a span of 12 bases. DNA for the CDR3: TGCGCCAGCAGTCCATTGGCAAGCTCCTACGAGCAGTACTTC. The encoded protein is CASSPLASSYEQYF.

This CDR3 reads CASSRTSRGETQYF. CDR3 in DNA: TGTGCCAGCAGCCGGACTAGCCGGGGAGAGACCCAGTACTTC. The chain has TRBV13 and TRBJ2-5, with 8 nucleotides matching TRBD2. From germline, CDR1 is PRHDT and CDR2 FYEKMQ (reference sequence). The CDR3 runs 14 residues. With V trimmed by 5 bases and J by 4 bases, 6 bases remained unmatched.

This clonotype was observed a few times. The chain employs TRBV6-1 and TRBJ2-5, with D perhaps given as TRBD1 or TRBD2 (5 bases each). CDR1 is MNHNS and CDR2 is SASEGT in the germline V gene. CDR3 length: 14 amino acids. V lost 6 bases and J 2 bases, leaving 13 bases between the germline ends. The CDR3 DNA follows: TGTGCCAGCAGGGCAGGGTGGGGGCAAGAGACCCAGTACTTC. Translation: CASRAGWGQETQYF.

This clonotype showed up many times. CDR3 sequence reads: CASSLSGVVHTGELFF. The CDR3 DNA reads TGTGCCAGCAGCCTCAGCGGGGTCGTCCACACCGGGGAGCTGTTTTTT. The chain employs TRBV12-3 or TRBV12-4 and TRBJ2-2; 7 bases fit TRBD2. The CDR3 spans 16 residues. Trimming at V came to 6 bases and at J to 3 bases, leaving 10 bases not matched to a gene.

This clonotype was recorded at least ten times. This chain uses TRBV20-1 with TRBJ1-2; 12 bases are shared with TRBD1. The CDR3 is 15 residues long. The germline gives CDR1 DFQATT, CDR2 SNEGSKA (reference sequence). Losses at the gene ends were 5 bases for V and 6 bases for J; bases not matched to a gene: 10. CDR3 residues: CSAVAWDRGPDGYTF. The CDR3 region has the DNA TGCAGTGCTGTCGCCTGGGACAGGGGGCCTGATGGCTACACCTTC.

This clonotype was counted between two and nine times. CDR3 in amino acids: CASSYTPNQPQHF. The CDR3 DNA is TGTGCCAGCAGTTATACACCGAATCAGCCCCAGCATTTT. This sequence joins TRBV28 and TRBJ1-5; D call uncertain. Trimming stripped 4 bases from V and 4 bases from J, with 8 bases between. Germline V gene sequence: CDR1 MDHEN, CDR2 SYDVKM. CDR3 size: 13 residues.

This clonotype was observed many times. V is TRBV4-1 and J is TRBJ1-1; D possibly corresponds to TRBD1 (5 bases). CDR3 length equals 16 residues. Germline CDR1 and CDR2: MGHRA and YSYEKL. V lost 1 base and J 5 bases, leaving 17 bases between the germline ends. CDR3 DNA sequence: TGCGCCAGCAGCCAAGGAATCGGGGGGACTACTACTGAAGCTTTCTTT. Its protein product is CASSQGIGGTTTEAFF.

This clonotype was detected a few times. The V gene is TRBV20-1, the J gene TRBJ2-1; D is ambiguous. Germline V CDR1 and CDR2: DFQATT, SNEGSKA (reference sequence). Trimming cost V 0 bases and J 3 bases, with 15 bases left between them. The CDR3 is 16 residues long. CDR3 bases: TGCAGTGCTAGAGAGATTCTGGATTCTATCTACAATGAGCAGTTCTTC. Translating gives CSAREILDSIYNEQFF.

This clonotype has just a few counts. The gene calls are TRBV6-1 and TRBJ1-6, with 7 bases matching TRBD1. V shed 6 bases and J 6 bases; nucleotides not matched to a gene: 11. The CDR3 sequence is 16 residues long. In germline, CDR1 is MNHNS, CDR2 SASEGT. For the CDR3, the DNA is TGTGCCAGCAGACCCCAACCGGGACAGATTAATTCACCCCTCCACTTT. Protein product: CASRPQPGQINSPLHF.

In its sample, this clonotype was seen many times. The gene calls are TRBV28 and TRBJ2-1; 10 nucleotides agree with TRBD1. CDR1 and CDR2 from the germline V gene are MDHEN and SYDVKM. V gave up 7 bases and J gave up 10 bases; unmatched junction bases: 13. The CDR3 sequence is 15 residues long. In DNA form, the CDR3 reads TGTGCCAGCAAGAGCCCGGGACAGGGGAGGAGGGAGCAGTTCTTC. The encoded protein is CASKSPGQGRREQFF.

This sequence joins TRBV6-1 and TRBJ2-2; 7 nucleotides align to TRBD1. Trimming took 6 bases from V and 8 from J; bases not matched to a gene: 12. The V gene's germline CDR1 is MNHNS and CDR2 SASEGT. This CDR3 contains 15 residues. Here the CDR3 reads CASSVGTESRGELFF. The CDR3 DNA reads as TGTGCCAGCAGCGTAGGGACAGAGTCACGGGGGGAGCTGTTTTTT.

This clonotype was seen a handful of times. The V and J genes are TRBV5-1 and TRBJ2-1, with D unclear. The CDR3 is 15 amino acids. V was clipped by 0 bases and J by 8 bases, with 15 bases between them. Germline lookup yields CDR1 SGHRS and CDR2 YFSETQ. The CDR3 sequence is CASSLAFPSRDEQFF. CDR3 coding DNA: TGCGCCAGCAGCTTGGCCTTTCCAAGTCGCGATGAGCAGTTCTTC.

This clonotype was detected many times. This rearrangement joins TRBV6-1 to TRBJ2-3, with D perhaps matching TRBD1 (5 bases). V lost 6 bases, J lost 0 bases, and 7 bases lay in between. CDR3 length equals 13 residues. The germline CDR1 and CDR2 sequences are MNHNS and SASEGT. DNA of the CDR3: TGTGCCAGCAGGCCAGGGAGCACAGATACGCAGTATTTT. Its translation is CASRPGSTDTQYF.

In this sample, this clonotype turned up a few times. J is TRBJ2-7 and V is TRBV3-1; D not resolved. Trimming removed 4 bases at V and 6 bases at J, with 13 bases between. The germline V gene has CDR1 LGHDT and CDR2 YNNKEL (reference sequence). CDR3 length equals 13 residues. CDR3 sequence reads: CASSPRAISEQYF. In nucleotides, the CDR3 is TGTGCCAGCAGCCCCCGGGCGATTTCCGAGCAGTACTTC.

This clonotype was seen a handful of times. The chain couples TRBV24-1 to TRBJ2-3, with D tentatively TRBD1 (5 bases). The germline gives CDR1 KGHDR, CDR2 SFDVKD. Trimming cost V 4 bases and J 1 base, with 29 bases left between them. This CDR3 comprises 21 residues. CDR3 residues: CATSEPPAQVLVSGGTDTQYF. The DNA for the CDR3 is TGTGCCACCAGTGAACCCCCTGCACAGGTCTTGGTGTCTGGGGGCACAGATACGCAGTATTTT.

This chain joins TRBV28 and TRBJ1-1; TRBD1 matches at 8 bases. CDR1 is MDHEN, CDR2 SYDVKM, per germline. The ends lost 3 bases at V and 5 bases at J; junction bases unmatched: 8. This CDR3 is 15 amino acids long. The CDR3 sequence: CASSLPQGASTEAFF. CDR3 sequence (DNA): TGTGCCAGCAGTTTGCCCCAGGGGGCTAGTACTGAAGCTTTCTTT. Filled out from reference TRBV28 and TRBJ1-1, the complete variable domain reads DVKVTQSSRYLVKRTGEKVFLECVQDMDHENMFWYRQDPGLGLRLIYFSYDVKMKEKGDIPEGYSVSREKKERFSLILESASTNQTSMYLCASSLPQGASTEAFFGQGTRLTVV.

The CDR3 DNA follows: TGCGCCAGCAGCTCAAACAGGGGGCCCTCCACAGATACGCAGTATTTT. This codes for CASSSNRGPSTDTQYF. The chain joins TRBV5-1 to TRBJ2-3, with TRBD1 identical over 9 bases. CDR3 length equals 16 residues. CDR1 SGHRS and CDR2 YFSETQ come from the germline V gene. The J segment lost 2 bases and the V segment lost 3 bases, leaving 7 bases of the junction unmatched. Variable domain in full (rest from reference TRBV5-1 and TRBJ2-3): KAGVTQTPRYLIKTRGQQVTLSCSPISGHRSVSWYQQTPGQGLQFLFEYFSETQRNKGNFPGRFSGRQFSNSRSEMNVSTLELGDSALYLCASSSNRGPSTDTQYFGPGTRLTVL.